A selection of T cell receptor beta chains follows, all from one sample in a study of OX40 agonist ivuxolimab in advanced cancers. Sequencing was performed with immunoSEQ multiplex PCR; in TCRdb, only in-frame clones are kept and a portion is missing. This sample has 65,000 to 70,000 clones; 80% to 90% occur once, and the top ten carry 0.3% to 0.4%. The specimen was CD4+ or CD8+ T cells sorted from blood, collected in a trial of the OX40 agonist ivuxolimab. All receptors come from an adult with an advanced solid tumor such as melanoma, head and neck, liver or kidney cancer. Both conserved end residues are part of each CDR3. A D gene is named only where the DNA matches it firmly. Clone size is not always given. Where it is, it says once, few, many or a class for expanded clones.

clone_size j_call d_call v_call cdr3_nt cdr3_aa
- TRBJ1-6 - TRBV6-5 TGTGCCAGCAGTTACGGGAATTCACCCCTCCACTTT CASSYGNSPLHF
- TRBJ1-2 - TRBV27 TGTGCCAGCAGTTTAGGGGGTCCGGGGGTGGGTGGCTACACCTTC CASSLGGPGVGGYTF
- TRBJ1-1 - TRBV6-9 TGTGCCAGCACCCCGGGGGGCCACATGAACACTGAAGCTTTCTTT CASTPGGHMNTEAFF
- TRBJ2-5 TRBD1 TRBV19 TGTGCCAGTAGCTTACAGGGGACAGAGACCCAGTACTTC CASSLQGTETQYF
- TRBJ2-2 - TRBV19 TGTGCCAGTAGTATAGTGGGGACAAACACCGGGGAGCTGTTTTTT CASSIVGTNTGELFF
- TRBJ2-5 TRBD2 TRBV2 TGTGCCAGCAGTGCTGAGGGGAGGGTTTGGGAGACCCAGTACTTC CASSAEGRVWETQYF
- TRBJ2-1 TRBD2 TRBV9 TGTGCCAGCAGCCCAGGACTAGCGGGGAGGTACAATGAGCAGTTCTTC CASSPGLAGRYNEQFF
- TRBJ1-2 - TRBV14 TGTGCCAGCAGCCAGTACAATCGGCAGGGCTATGGCTACACCTTC CASSQYNRQGYGYTF
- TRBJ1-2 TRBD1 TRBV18 TGTGCCAGCTCACCACCGGGACAGGGGTCCTATGGCTACACCTTC CASSPPGQGSYGYTF
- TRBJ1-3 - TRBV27 TGTGCCAGCAGTCGGAACACCGGACAGCCCGGAAACACCATATATTTT CASSRNTGQPGNTIYF
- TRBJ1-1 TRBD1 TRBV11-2 TGTGCCAGCAGCTTCAAGGACAGGGTCGGATTTGCTGAAGCTTTCTTT CASSFKDRVGFAEAFF
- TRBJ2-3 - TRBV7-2 TGTGCCAGCAGAGAGAACACAGATACGCAGTATTTT CASRENTDTQYF
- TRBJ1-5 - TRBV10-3 TGTGCCATCAGTGCGGCGGGCAATCAGCCCCAGCATTTT CAISAAGNQPQHF
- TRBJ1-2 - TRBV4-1 TGCGCCAGCAGCCAAGGTAGTGGACCGATAGGCTACACCTTC CASSQGSGPIGYTF
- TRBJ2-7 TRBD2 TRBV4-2 TGTGCCAGCAGCCGCCCGGGACTAGGGCCTGAGCAGTACTTC CASSRPGLGPEQYF
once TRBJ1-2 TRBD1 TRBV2 TGTGCCAGCAGGGACAGGACGGCGGGGAACAATGGCTACACCTTC CASRDRTAGNNGYTF
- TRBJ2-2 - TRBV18 TGTGCCAGCTCACCAGGGGACTTGAACACCGGGGAGCTGTTTTTT CASSPGDLNTGELFF
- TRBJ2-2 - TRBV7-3 TGTGCCAGCAGCTTAACAACGGTTACCGGGGAGCTGTTTTTT CASSLTTVTGELFF
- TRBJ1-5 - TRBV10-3 TGTGCCATCAGTGAAGAAGGGTTAAGCAATCAGCCCCAGCATTTT CAISEEGLSNQPQHF
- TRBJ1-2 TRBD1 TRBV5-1 TGCGCCAGCAGCTTGGAAGGGGGACAGGGCCCTCATGGCTACACCTTC CASSLEGGQGPHGYTF
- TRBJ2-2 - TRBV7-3 TGTGCCAGCAGCTTAGAGGCAGGGAACACCGGGGAGCTGTTTTTT CASSLEAGNTGELFF
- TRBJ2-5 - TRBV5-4 TGTGCCAGCAGCTTGACTAGCCAAGAGACCCAGTACTTC CASSLTSQETQYF
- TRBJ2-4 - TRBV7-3 TGTGCCAGCAGCTTAACCCCCAGGGAAGGTGACATTCAGTACTTC CASSLTPREGDIQYF
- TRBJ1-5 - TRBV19 TGTGCCAGTAGGGGGCATCCCAATCAGCCCCAGCATTTT CASRGHPNQPQHF